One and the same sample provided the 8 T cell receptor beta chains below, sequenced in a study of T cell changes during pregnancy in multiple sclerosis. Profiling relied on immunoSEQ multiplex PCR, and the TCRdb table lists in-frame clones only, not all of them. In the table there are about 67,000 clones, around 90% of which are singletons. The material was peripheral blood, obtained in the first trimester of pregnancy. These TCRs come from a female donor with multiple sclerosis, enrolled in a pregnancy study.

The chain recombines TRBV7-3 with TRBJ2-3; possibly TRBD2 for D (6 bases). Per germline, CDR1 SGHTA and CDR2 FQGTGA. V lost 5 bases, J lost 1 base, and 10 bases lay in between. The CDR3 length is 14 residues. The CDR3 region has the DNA TGTGCCAGCAGCCCTACGGGGGGCACAGATACGCAGTATTTT. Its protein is CASSPTGGTDTQYF.

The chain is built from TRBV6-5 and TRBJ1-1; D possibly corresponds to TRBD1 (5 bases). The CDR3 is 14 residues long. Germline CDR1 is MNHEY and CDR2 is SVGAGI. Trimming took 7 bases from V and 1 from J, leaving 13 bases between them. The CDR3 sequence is CASKPGYGNTEAFF. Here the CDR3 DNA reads TGTGCCAGCAAACCAGGGTATGGGAACACTGAAGCTTTCTTT.

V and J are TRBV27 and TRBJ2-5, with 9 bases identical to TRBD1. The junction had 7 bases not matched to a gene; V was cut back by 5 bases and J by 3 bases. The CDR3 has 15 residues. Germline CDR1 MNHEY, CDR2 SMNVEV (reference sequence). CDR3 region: CASSRGQGKEETQYF. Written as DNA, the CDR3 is TGTGCCAGCAGTAGGGGACAGGGCAAGGAAGAGACCCAGTACTTC.

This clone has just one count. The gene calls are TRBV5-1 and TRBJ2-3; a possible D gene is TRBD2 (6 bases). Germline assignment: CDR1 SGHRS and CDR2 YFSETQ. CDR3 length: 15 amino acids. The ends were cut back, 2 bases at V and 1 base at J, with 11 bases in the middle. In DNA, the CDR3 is TGCGCCAGCAGCTTAGGCCCGGGAGGCACAGATACGCAGTATTTT. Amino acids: CASSLGPGGTDTQYF.

CDR3 loop: CASSLEGQPISNQPQHF. DNA for the CDR3: TGTGCCAGCTCCCTAGAGGGACAGCCGATCAGTAATCAGCCCCAGCATTTT. This chain joins TRBV18 and TRBJ1-5; 7 bases fit TRBD1. From germline, CDR1 is KGHSH and CDR2 LQKENI. The ends lost 6 bases at V and 4 bases at J; junction bases unmatched: 15. The CDR3 has 17 amino acids.

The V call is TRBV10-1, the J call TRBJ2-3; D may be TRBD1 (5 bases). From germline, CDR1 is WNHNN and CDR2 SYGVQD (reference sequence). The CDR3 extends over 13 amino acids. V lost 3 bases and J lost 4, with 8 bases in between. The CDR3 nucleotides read TGCGCCAGCAGTGATTCAGGGCCAGATACGCAGTATTTT. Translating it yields CASSDSGPDTQYF.

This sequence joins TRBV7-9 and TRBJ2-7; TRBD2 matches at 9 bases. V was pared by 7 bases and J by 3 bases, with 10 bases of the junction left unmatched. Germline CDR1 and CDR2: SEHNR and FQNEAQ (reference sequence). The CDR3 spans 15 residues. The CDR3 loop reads CASTTWAGGRYEQYF. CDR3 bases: TGTGCCAGCACCACCTGGGCGGGAGGGCGCTACGAGCAGTACTTC.

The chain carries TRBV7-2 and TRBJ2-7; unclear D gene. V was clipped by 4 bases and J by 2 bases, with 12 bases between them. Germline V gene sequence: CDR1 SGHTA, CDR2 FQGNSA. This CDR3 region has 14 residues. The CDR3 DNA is TGTGCCAGCAGCTCCGGTGGCGGTGCCTACGAGCAGTACTTC. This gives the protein CASSSGGGAYEQYF.